The 8 T cell receptor beta chains below come from one sample, sequenced in a study of shared clonotypes between healthy human individuals. Method: immunoSEQ multiplex PCR; TCRdb's copy keeps in-frame clones and lacks some. The table records 450,000 to 500,000 clones, roughly 85% of them present only once. The sequenced sample was PBMCs. Receptors were obtained from a woman aged 40 to 55 in good health. Some clones in this sample may be carry-over from other donors' samples.

A few counts support this clone. The gene calls are TRBV14 and TRBJ1-2; D might be TRBD1 (5 bases). The V end lost 4 bases, the J end lost 8 bases, and 14 bases lay between the germline ends. The CDR3 has 13 amino acids. The V gene's germline CDR1 is SGHDN and CDR2 FVKESK. The CDR3 reads CASSPQTGSGYTF. The CDR3 DNA follows: TGTGCCAGCAGCCCGCAAACAGGTTCCGGCTACACCTTC.

The J gene is TRBJ2-7, the V gene TRBV19; TRBD1 might be the D (6 bases). The CDR3 is 14 residues long. Germline V gene sequence: CDR1 LNHDA, CDR2 SQIVND (reference sequence). The ends were cut back, 4 bases at V and 4 bases at J, with 14 bases in the middle. The CDR3 DNA sequence: TGTGCCAGTAGTACTAACAGGGCAACATACGAGCAGTACTTC. This encodes CASSTNRATYEQYF. Combining the CDR3 with reference TRBV19 and TRBJ2-7 gives the whole variable domain DGGITQSPKYLFRKEGQNVTLSCEQNLNHDAMYWYRQDPGQGLRLIYYSQIVNDFQKGDIAEGYSVSREKKESFPLTVTSAQKNPTAFYLCASSTNRATYEQYFGPGTRLTVT.

The chain is built from TRBV7-2 and TRBJ2-1; a possible D gene is TRBD2 (6 bases). This CDR3 comprises 15 residues. V was cut by 1 base and J by 5 bases, with 12 bases left in between. Germline V gene sequence: CDR1 SGHTA, CDR2 FQGNSA. The CDR3 loop reads CASSLGRAGDNEQFF. The CDR3 DNA is TGTGCCAGCAGCTTAGGGAGGGCCGGCGACAATGAGCAGTTCTTC.

The chain has TRBV5-1 and TRBJ2-1, with 9 bases that match TRBD1. The CDR3 is 15 amino acids. The V and J ends lost 3 bases and 5 bases, in that order; junction bases with no gene match: 6. The germline gives CDR1 SGHRS, CDR2 YFSETQ. The chain's CDR3 is CASSSGQGPHNEQFF. For the CDR3, the DNA is TGCGCCAGCAGCTCCGGACAGGGGCCCCACAATGAGCAGTTCTTC.

The genes are TRBV28 and TRBJ1-5; D is ambiguous. Germline loops: CDR1 MDHEN, CDR2 SYDVKM. The CDR3 has 15 residues. The V gene lost 5 bases and the J gene lost 5 bases, with 16 bases spanning the gap. CDR3 DNA: TGTGCCAGCAGTCTAGGCCGCGGTCGCGATCAGCCCCAGCATTTT. This gives the protein CASSLGRGRDQPQHF.

The chain combines TRBV28 with TRBJ2-3; the match to TRBD2 covers 11 bases. J lost 6 bases, V lost 6 bases, and 5 bases had no gene match. This CDR3 is 14 amino acids long. Germline V gene data show CDR1 as MDHEN and CDR2 as SYDVKM. The CDR3 spells CASRASGRWDTQYF. The CDR3, as DNA: TGTGCCAGCAGGGCTAGCGGGAGGTGGGATACGCAGTATTTT.

J is TRBJ1-2 and V is TRBV7-9, with D tentatively TRBD1 (5 bases). V was clipped by 2 bases and J by 6 bases, with 10 bases between them. This CDR3 spans 13 amino acids. Germline V gene sequence: CDR1 SEHNR, CDR2 FQNEAQ (reference sequence). CDR3 sequence: CASSLRDANGYTF. The CDR3 nucleotides read TGTGCCAGCAGCTTAAGGGACGCGAATGGCTACACCTTC.

The gene calls are TRBV5-6 and TRBJ2-5, with D perhaps assigned TRBD1 or TRBD2 (6 bases each). V shed 4 bases and J shed 0 bases, with 16 bases lying between them. Germline CDR1 reads SGHDT; CDR2 reads YYEEEE. The CDR3 runs 16 residues. The CDR3 here is CASSIPGAGYQETQYF. The CDR3 bases are TGTGCCAGCAGCATCCCGGGGGCCGGATACCAAGAGACCCAGTACTTC. The variable domain in full, with the rest retrieved from reference TRBV5-6 and TRBJ2-5, is DAGVTQSPTHLIKTRGQQVTLRCSPKSGHDTVSWYQQALGQGPQFIFQYYEEEERQRGNFPDRFSGHQFPNYSSELNVNALLLGDSALYLCASSIPGAGYQETQYFGPGTRLLVL.